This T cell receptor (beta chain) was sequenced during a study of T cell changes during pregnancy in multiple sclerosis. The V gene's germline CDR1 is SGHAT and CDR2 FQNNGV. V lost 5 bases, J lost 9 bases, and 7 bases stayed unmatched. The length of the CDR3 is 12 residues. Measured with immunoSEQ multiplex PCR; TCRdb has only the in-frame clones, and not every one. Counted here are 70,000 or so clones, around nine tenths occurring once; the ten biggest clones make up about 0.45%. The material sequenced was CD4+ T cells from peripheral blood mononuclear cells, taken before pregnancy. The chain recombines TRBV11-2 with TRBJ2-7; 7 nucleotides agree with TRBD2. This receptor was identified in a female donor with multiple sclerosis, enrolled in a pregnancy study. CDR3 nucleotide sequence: TGTGCCAGCAGCCGGGGGGAGGGACGGCAGTACTTC. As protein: CASSRGEGRQYF.